Listed below are T cell receptor beta chains from one sample, sequenced in a study of blood T cells in healthy people across ages. In TCRdb, the 5' RACE reads were re-called with MiXCR into one record per CDR3 protein. Of around 900,000 distinct CDR3 sequences in the sample, just over 50% were seen once. Sequenced: blood. All receptors derive from a woman in her sixties in good health. The CDR3 runs from the conserved cysteine through the conserved F or W. A D gene is named only where the DNA matches it firmly. For some rows the clone size is stated as once, few or many, or as a class when expanded; others skip it.

CDR3aa	CDR3nt	abundance	len	d_gene	v_gene	j_gene
CASSYGRPNETLFF	TGTGCCAGCTCCTATGGGAGGCCTAATGAAACACTGTTTTTT	NA	14	NA	TRBV6-5	TRBJ1-4
CASSPIEGAAYNEQYF	TGTGCCAGCAGTCCCATTGAGGGGGCTGCCTACAATGAGCAGTACTTC	NA	16	TRBD1	TRBV3-1	TRBJ2-7
CSVGQDRGIYEQYF	TGCAGCGTTGGGCAGGACAGAGGGATTTACGAGCAGTACTTC	few	14	NA	TRBV29-1	TRBJ2-7
CASGPLPEEKLFF	TGTGCCAGCGGCCCTCTCCCGGAGGAAAAACTGTTTTTT	few	13	NA	TRBV2	TRBJ1-4
CASSLDGTHKETQYF	TGTGCCAGCAGCTTAGATGGGACGCATAAAGAGACCCAGTACTTC	NA	15	NA	TRBV7-3	TRBJ2-5
CASSYGIYNSPLHF	TGTGCCAGCAGTTACGGGATCTATAATTCACCCCTCCACTTT	NA	14	NA	TRBV6-2/TRBV6-3	TRBJ1-6
CASSQGVGRGLVSDTQYF	TGTGCCAGCAGCCAAGGAGTGGGGCGGGGGTTGGTTTCAGATACGCAGTATTTT	NA	18	TRBD2	TRBV4-2	TRBJ2-3
CSARGRRLAGGLTDTQYF	TGCAGTGCTAGAGGGCGGAGGTTAGCGGGAGGGCTGACAGATACGCAGTATTTT	NA	18	TRBD2	TRBV20-1	TRBJ2-3
CASSSYRTEMTYEQYF	TGTGCCAGCAGCTCCTACCGGACAGAAATGACCTACGAGCAGTACTTC	few	16	NA	TRBV7-2	TRBJ2-7
CASTTGPSGNTIYF	TGTGCCAGCACCACAGGTCCCTCTGGAAACACCATATATTTT	few	14	NA	TRBV7-2	TRBJ1-3
CASSLVSGTQYF	TGTGCCAGCAGTTTGGTATCGGGGACCCAGTACTTC	few	12	NA	TRBV12-3/TRBV12-4	TRBJ2-5
CASSLGPSGSPYEQYF	TGTGCCAGCAGCTTAGGTCCTAGCGGGAGCCCCTACGAGCAGTACTTC	few	16	TRBD2	TRBV7-8	TRBJ2-7
CACSSGSAGYNEQFF	TGCGCCTGCAGCTCGGGTTCGGCAGGCTACAATGAGCAGTTCTTC	NA	15	NA	TRBV5-1	TRBJ2-1
CSARDILAGVYEQYF	TGCAGTGCTAGAGATATATTAGCGGGGGTCTACGAGCAGTACTTC	NA	15	TRBD2	TRBV20-1	TRBJ2-7
CASSYSIAGQGLGNNEQFF	TGTGCCAGCAGTTACTCGATTGCTGGGCAGGGGCTCGGAAACAATGAGCAGTTCTTC	NA	19	NA	TRBV6-2/TRBV6-3	TRBJ2-1